This passage covers 31 T cell receptor beta chains from one sample sequenced in a study of blood T cell dynamics during melanoma immunotherapy (dated by TCRdb to between 2020 and 2021). The method was the immunoSEQ multiplex PCR assay. Not all clones reach the TCRdb copy of this immuneACCESS table, which keeps in-frame sequences only. Checked studies attribute under half of the gap to unresolved V genes and leave the rest unexplained. Here the sample has 10,000 to 12,000 clones; roughly 84% occur a single time. The ten largest clones represent 5% to 6.5% of the sample. The time point label here, explained by the study, means: week 3, after first cycle of checkpoint inhibitor. The sequencing used blood, collected from a patient treated with checkpoint blockade. These receptors all stem from a human donor with melanoma.

This clone was seen a handful of times. The chain couples TRBV2 to TRBJ1-6, with no clear D. CDR3 length: 13 amino acids. Germline V gene sequence: CDR1 SNHLY, CDR2 FYNNEI. Trimming took 6 bases from V and 6 from J, leaving 9 bases between them. Written as DNA, the CDR3 is TGTGCCAGCAGACCCCAGCCTAATTCACCCCTCCACTTT. Protein sequence: CASRPQPNSPLHF.

The gene calls are TRBV21-1 and TRBJ2-5; the table calls TRBD1, which could not be checked here. TRBV21-1 is shown as a pseudogene. The CDR3 runs to 16 residues. As DNA, the CDR3 is TGTGCCAGCAGCTCAGGGAACAGGGAAGAACAAGAGACCCAGTACTTC. Amino acids: CASSSGNREEQETQYF.

V and J are TRBV14 and TRBJ2-1; 9 nucleotides line up with TRBD2. Trimming removed 4 bases from V and 8 bases from J; junction bases left unmatched: 9. The CDR3 runs 15 residues. The germline CDR1 and CDR2 sequences are SGHDN and FVKESK. Here the CDR3 reads CASSPLAGPRDEQFF. The CDR3 DNA sequence: TGTGCCAGCAGCCCGCTAGCGGGGCCCAGGGATGAGCAGTTCTTC.

This chain joins TRBV6-6 and TRBJ1-4; 8 positions agree with TRBD1. The V gene end was trimmed by 5 bases and the J gene end by 7 bases; junction bases not matched to a gene: 6. CDR3 length: 14 amino acids. The germline V gene has CDR1 MNHNY and CDR2 SVGAGI (reference sequence). CDR3: CASSLQGDGEKLFF. The DNA of the CDR3 is TGTGCCAGCAGTCTACAGGGGGACGGTGAAAAACTGTTTTTT.

This rearrangement joins TRBV15 to TRBJ1-6; D unclear. Germline V gene data show CDR1 as LNHNV and CDR2 as YYDKDF (reference sequence). There are 13 residues in the CDR3. The V end lost 5 bases, the J end lost 5 bases, and 7 bases lay between the germline ends. The CDR3 loop is CATSYGNNSPLHF. In DNA form, the CDR3 reads TGTGCCACCAGCTACGGGAATAATTCACCCCTCCACTTT. Combining the CDR3 with reference TRBV15 and TRBJ1-6 gives the whole variable domain DAMVIQNPRYQVTQFGKPVTLSCSQTLNHNVMYWYQQKSSQAPKLLFHYYDKDFNNEADTPDNFQSRRPNTSFCFLDIRSPGLGDTAMYLCATSYGNNSPLHFGNGTRLTVT.

The V and J genes are TRBV19 and TRBJ2-1, with D tentatively TRBD1 or TRBD2 (5 bases each). The CDR3 contains 15 residues. Germline values: CDR1 LNHDA, CDR2 SQIVND (reference sequence). V was clipped by 3 bases and J by 4 bases, with 13 bases between them. DNA for the CDR3: TGTGCCAGTAGTATGGGACCCTCCTTTTACAATGAGCAGTTCTTC. Amino acids: CASSMGPSFYNEQFF.

The V gene is TRBV18, the J gene TRBJ1-5, with TRBD1 matching 8 bases. V gave up 3 bases and J gave up 10 bases; unmatched junction bases: 8. Germline CDR1 KGHSH, CDR2 LQKENI. The CDR3 has 14 amino acids. The CDR3 DNA sequence: TGTGCCAGCTCACCCGGACAGGGACTCGGACCCCAGCATTTT. As protein: CASSPGQGLGPQHF.

The V gene is TRBV27, the J gene TRBJ1-1; 8 positions agree with TRBD1. Germline assignment: CDR1 MNHEY and CDR2 SMNVEV (reference sequence). V lost 4 bases, J lost 8 bases, and 9 bases stayed unmatched. This CDR3 has 14 residues. CDR3 coding DNA: TGTGCCAGCAGTTGGGACAGGAATGGAATCGAAGCTTTCTTT. As protein: CASSWDRNGIEAFF.

This chain links TRBV6-9 with TRBJ2-2; tentatively, D is TRBD1 (5 bases). CDR3 size: 13 residues. V lost 6 bases to trimming and J lost 3 bases, with 8 bases between them. The germline gives CDR1 MNHGY, CDR2 SVAAGI. CDR3 in amino acids: CASSLTDTGELFF. The CDR3 bases are TGTGCCAGCAGCCTGACAGACACCGGGGAGCTGTTTTTT.

The chain uses TRBV5-1 and TRBJ2-5; either TRBD1 or TRBD2 may supply D (5 bases each). The germline V gene encodes CDR1 SGHRS and CDR2 YFSETQ. This CDR3 spans 15 amino acids. V was trimmed by 2 bases and J by 0 bases, leaving 11 bases between them. CDR3 nucleotide sequence: TGCGCCAGCAGCTTAGGGACGGCGTACCAAGAGACCCAGTACTTC. Residues: CASSLGTAYQETQYF.

This chain links TRBV10-1 with TRBJ2-5; a possible D gene is TRBD1 (5 bases). Germline assignment: CDR1 WNHNN and CDR2 SYGVQD (reference sequence). Trimming took off 0 bases at V and 5 bases at J, with 10 bases between the two ends. The length of the CDR3 is 14 residues. Here the CDR3 DNA reads TGCGCCAGCAGTGAGTCAGGGGAAGGGGAGACCCAGTACTTC. This sequence encodes CASSESGEGETQYF.

This chain joins TRBV5-6 and TRBJ2-5, with 11 bases fitting TRBD2. V trimming: 1 base; J trimming: 4 bases; junction bases outside the gene matches: 3. This CDR3 comprises 15 residues. Germline CDR1 and CDR2: SGHDT and YYEEEE. The CDR3 DNA reads TGTGCCAGCAGCTTGAGACTAGCGGGGCTAGAGACCCAGTACTTC. Translation: CASSLRLAGLETQYF.

The rearrangement uses TRBV19 and TRBJ2-5, with 13 bases aligning to TRBD2. This CDR3 spans 16 amino acids. From germline, CDR1 is LNHDA and CDR2 SQIVND (reference sequence). The trim removed 4 bases at V and 5 bases at J, leaving 7 bases unmatched. DNA for the CDR3: TGTGCCAGTAGTACACAGACTAGCGGGGGGAAGGAGACCCAGTACTTC. This encodes CASSTQTSGGKETQYF.

The chain couples TRBV10-3 to TRBJ2-7, with 7 bases lining up with TRBD1. Trimming took 11 bases from V and 5 from J; bases not matched to a gene: 12. Germline CDR1 ENHRY, CDR2 SYGVKD. This CDR3 has 13 amino acids. The CDR3 coding sequence is TGTGCCGCGAATGAGGGGGCGGGCGACGAGCAGTACTTC. Translation: CAANEGAGDEQYF.

The rearrangement links TRBV2 to TRBJ1-3; maybe TRBD1 (5 bases). With 4 bases removed from V and 0 bases from J, the gap between germline ends came to 10 bases. The germline gives CDR1 SNHLY, CDR2 FYNNEI. This CDR3 region has 15 residues. The CDR3 sequence: CASSGRASSGNTIYF. The CDR3 DNA follows: TGTGCCAGCAGTGGCAGGGCCAGCTCTGGAAACACCATATATTTT.

V and J are TRBV7-6 and TRBJ1-1; D unresolved. Trimming left V 5 bases short and J 1 base short, with 14 bases between. This CDR3 contains 15 residues. Per germline, CDR1 SGHVS and CDR2 FNYEAQ. The CDR3 is CASSPRGLGNTEAFF. In nucleotides, the CDR3 is TGTGCCAGCAGCCCCAGAGGGTTGGGGAACACTGAAGCTTTCTTT.

The V and J genes are TRBV19 and TRBJ2-1; weak D call: TRBD2 (5 bases). This CDR3 is built from 15 residues. Germline V gene data show CDR1 as LNHDA and CDR2 as SQIVND (reference sequence). Trimming took 7 bases from V and 1 from J, leaving 14 bases between them. In DNA form, the CDR3 reads TGTGCCAGTACCACCCGGGGTACGTCCTACAATGAGCAGTTCTTC. Translated: CASTTRGTSYNEQFF. Looking up the rest from reference TRBV19 and TRBJ2-1 gives the full variable domain: DGGITQSPKYLFRKEGQNVTLSCEQNLNHDAMYWYRQDPGQGLRLIYYSQIVNDFQKGDIAEGYSVSREKKESFPLTVTSAQKNPTAFYLCASTTRGTSYNEQFFGPGTRLTVL.

For this clone: The junction departs from the called germline gene at one end, perhaps through a read error. The V and J genes are TRBV7-6 and TRBJ2-3; 9 bases are shared with TRBD2. Germline CDR1 and CDR2: SGHVS and FNYEAQ. The CDR3 spans 14 residues. The CDR3 loop is CASRLAGAYDTQYF. The DNA of the CDR3 is TGTGCCAGCAGATTAGCGGGGGCGTATGATACGCAGTATTTT.

This CDR3 reads CASSLQGNSPLHF. In DNA, the CDR3 is TGTGCCAGCAGCTTACAAGGGAATTCACCCCTCCACTTT. This rearrangement joins TRBV7-9 to TRBJ1-6; D gene uncertain. The germline CDR1 and CDR2 sequences are SEHNR and FQNEAQ (reference sequence). The V end lost 2 bases, the J end lost 7 bases, and 6 bases lay between the germline ends. The CDR3 is made up of 13 amino acids.

A single count supports this clone. The genes are TRBV7-2 and TRBJ2-1; TRBD1 is a possible D gene (7 bases). V was trimmed by 1 base and J by 1 base, leaving 11 bases between them. The CDR3 is made up of 16 amino acids. CDR1 is SGHTA, CDR2 FQGNSA, per germline. The CDR3 loop is CASSLVGGQSYNEQFF. The CDR3 DNA sequence: TGTGCCAGCAGCTTAGTGGGGGGACAGTCCTACAATGAGCAGTTCTTC.

The chain uses TRBV7-9 and TRBJ1-2; D ambiguous. CDR3 length: 13 residues. V gave up 2 bases and J gave up 6 bases, with 10 bases separating them. Germline values: CDR1 SEHNR, CDR2 FQNEAQ (reference sequence). The CDR3 sequence: CASSLLTFNGYTF. The CDR3 nucleotides are TGTGCCAGCAGCTTATTGACCTTTAATGGCTACACCTTC.

V is TRBV5-1 and J is TRBJ1-5, with a possible D match to TRBD1 (5 bases). With 4 bases removed from V and 7 bases from J, the gap between germline ends came to 15 bases. The CDR3 length is 14 residues. The germline CDR1 and CDR2 sequences are SGHRS and YFSETQ. As DNA, the CDR3 is TGCGCCAGCAGCCCACGGGGGGGTTTACAGCCCCAGCATTTT. Translating it yields CASSPRGGLQPQHF.

A note on this clone: At one end the junction does not follow the germline gene, possibly because of a read error. The CDR3 spells CASSSLGQGASF. DNA for the CDR3: TGTGCCAGCAGCTCACTTGGACAGGGGGCTTCCTTC. This chain uses TRBV7-9 with TRBJ2-4; TRBD1 matches at 11 bases. This CDR3 has 12 residues. The V gene's germline CDR1 is SEHNR and CDR2 FQNEAQ (reference sequence).

The gene calls are TRBV13 and TRBJ2-7, with 8 bases that match TRBD1. The V gene's germline CDR1 is PRHDT and CDR2 FYEKMQ (reference sequence). This CDR3 has 14 amino acids. J gave up 5 bases and V 0 bases, and 3 bases lay outside the gene matches. The CDR3 region is CASSLGQGADEQYF. The CDR3 nucleotides are TGTGCCAGCAGCTTAGGGCAGGGGGCCGACGAGCAGTACTTC.

The CDR3 DNA reads as TGTGCCAGCAGTGAACAGGGGGGTTTCGGTCAGCCCCAGCATTTT. Residues: CASSEQGGFGQPQHF. The V call is TRBV2, the J call TRBJ1-5; 7 bases align to TRBD1. This CDR3 region has 15 residues. V gave up 2 bases and J gave up 6 bases; unmatched junction bases: 7. Germline V lookup: CDR1 SNHLY, CDR2 FYNNEI.

V gene TRBV7-2 combines with J gene TRBJ2-2; 9 nucleotides match TRBD1. Germline CDR1 SGHTA, CDR2 FQGNSA. CDR3 size: 15 residues. V lost 4 bases and J lost 1; bases outside the gene matches: 1. The CDR3 bases are TGTGCCAGCAGCTGGGGACAGGGGAACACCGGGGAGCTGTTTTTT. As protein: CASSWGQGNTGELFF.

This clone was counted a single time. The chain employs TRBV29-1 and TRBJ2-3, with D perhaps TRBD1 (6 bases). CDR3 length equals 14 residues. The germline V gene encodes CDR1 SQVTM and CDR2 ANQGSEA. With 4 bases removed from V and 3 bases from J, the gap between germline ends came to 14 bases. The CDR3 bases are TGCAGCGTTGTCGGCGGGCAGGGGACAGATACGCAGTATTTT. It is translated as CSVVGGQGTDTQYF.

V usage is TRBV6-4 and J usage is TRBJ2-7; D possibly matches TRBD1 or TRBD2 (5 bases each). Trimming shortened V by 5 bases and J by 2 bases, and 16 bases separated the two germline ends. The germline V gene encodes CDR1 MRHNA and CDR2 SNTAGT. The CDR3 contains 15 residues. The CDR3 protein is CASSRGRGSAYEQYF. In DNA, the CDR3 is TGTGCCAGCAGTAGGGGCCGGGGAAGTGCCTACGAGCAGTACTTC.

The table lists this clone with a count of one. This chain uses TRBV5-1 with TRBJ2-3; D possibly matches TRBD1 or TRBD2 (5 bases each). The length of the CDR3 is 15 residues. Germline CDR1 and CDR2: SGHRS and YFSETQ. V was trimmed by 0 bases and J by 7 bases, leaving 15 bases between them. CDR3 sequence: CASSLATGRENTQYF. Here the CDR3 DNA reads TGCGCCAGCAGCTTGGCCACAGGTCGGGAAAATACGCAGTATTTT.

This clone appeared a single time. The V gene is TRBV19, the J gene TRBJ2-6, with D hard to call. V lost 7 bases and J 0 bases, leaving 13 bases between the germline ends. The CDR3 spans 16 residues. Germline V gene data show CDR1 as LNHDA and CDR2 as SQIVND (reference sequence). The CDR3 reads CASNPDGYSGANVLTF. The DNA for the CDR3 is TGTGCCAGTAACCCGGACGGATACTCTGGGGCCAACGTCCTGACTTTC.

This sequence joins TRBV11-2 and TRBJ1-2; D is perhaps TRBD1 (6 bases). V was clipped by 5 bases and J by 0 bases, with 22 bases between them. Germline assignment: CDR1 SGHAT and CDR2 FQNNGV. There are 18 residues in the CDR3. The CDR3 loop is CASSPEGGQMRPNYGYTF. CDR3 DNA sequence: TGTGCCAGCAGCCCAGAGGGGGGACAAATGAGGCCTAACTATGGCTACACCTTC. Using reference TRBV11-2 and TRBJ1-2 for the parts outside the CDR3, the full variable domain is EAGVAQSPRYKIIEKRQSVAFWCNPISGHATLYWYQQILGQGPKLLIQFQNNGVVDDSQLPKDRFSAERLKGVDSTLKIQPAKLEDSAVYLCASSPEGGQMRPNYGYTFGSGTRLTVV.